The 10 T cell receptor beta chains in this list originate from one sample, sequenced in a study of blood T cell repertoires in COVID-19. Data came from immunoSEQ multiplex PCR; TCRdb stores just in-frame clones and leaves some out. Altogether roughly 50,000 clones are present, more than 70% being singletons, with the ten largest covering 6.5%. What was sequenced was peripheral blood. All receptors come from a man in his 60s with acute or convalescent COVID-19.

This chain connects TRBV5-4 to TRBJ2-7, with D possibly TRBD1 on 6 matching bases. Germline values: CDR1 SGHNT, CDR2 YYREEE (reference sequence). Between the trimmed V and J ends, which lost 4 bases and 6 bases, there was a span of 20 bases. The CDR3 spans 15 residues. DNA for the CDR3: TGTGCCAGCAGCCCCCCTATACGTGGGGGCTCCGAGCAGTACTTC. Its translation: CASSPPIRGGSEQYF.

The chain joins TRBV5-1 to TRBJ2-2; 10 positions match TRBD2. CDR1 and CDR2 from the germline V gene are SGHRS and YFSETQ. The CDR3 runs 17 residues. V dropped 0 bases and J dropped 0; count of bases not matched to a gene: 2. Written as DNA, the CDR3 is TGCGCCAGCAGCTTGGGGACTAGCGGCTCGAACACCGGGGAGCTGTTTTTT. It translates to CASSLGTSGSNTGELFF. The variable domain in full, completed from reference TRBV5-1 and TRBJ2-2, reads KAGVTQTPRYLIKTRGQQVTLSCSPISGHRSVSWYQQTPGQGLQFLFEYFSETQRNKGNFPGRFSGRQFSNSRSEMNVSTLELGDSALYLCASSLGTSGSNTGELFFGEGSRLTVL.

CDR3 nucleotide sequence: TGCGCCAGCAGCCATACAGGGGCCTACGAGCAGTACTTC. Residues: CASSHTGAYEQYF. The chain recombines TRBV4-1 with TRBJ2-7, with 7 nucleotides matching TRBD1. This CDR3 has 13 amino acids. V was clipped by 3 bases and J by 2 bases; unmatched bases: 1. CDR1 is MGHRA and CDR2 is YSYEKL in the germline V gene.

This chain connects TRBV6-4 to TRBJ2-7, with D maybe TRBD1 (5 bases). The CDR3 has 15 amino acids. V lost 3 bases to trimming and J lost 3 bases, with 15 bases between them. Germline CDR1 reads MRHNA; CDR2 reads SNTAGT. The CDR3: CASSEGTGTIYEQYF. CDR3 bases: TGTGCCAGCAGTGAAGGCACAGGTACTATCTACGAGCAGTACTTC.

V is TRBV4-1 and J is TRBJ1-2, with a tentative D call TRBD1 (5 bases). Trimming pared 0 bases from V and 4 bases from J, leaving 12 bases between. This CDR3 contains 15 residues. Germline lookup yields CDR1 MGHRA and CDR2 YSYEKL. Here the CDR3 reads CASSQDLGRAYGYTF. Here the CDR3 DNA reads TGCGCCAGCAGCCAAGATCTCGGCAGGGCCTATGGCTACACCTTC.

V and J are TRBV13 and TRBJ2-1; 8 bases fit TRBD2. CDR3 length equals 17 residues. The trim removed 5 bases at V and 10 bases at J, leaving 19 bases unmatched. Per the germline V gene, CDR1 is PRHDT and CDR2 is FYEKMQ (reference sequence). The CDR3 loop reads CASSPGGAGGRLREQFF. The CDR3 bases are TGTGCCAGCAGCCCGGGGGGGGCGGGAGGTCGTTTACGGGAGCAGTTCTTC.

The genes are TRBV2 and TRBJ2-7, with 7 bases lining up with TRBD1. Germline CDR1 is SNHLY and CDR2 is FYNNEI. There are 14 residues in the CDR3. The ends lost 6 bases at V and 3 bases at J; junction bases unmatched: 8. DNA of the CDR3: TGTGCCAGCAGGAAGACAGGGAACTACTACGAGCAGTACTTC. Protein sequence: CASRKTGNYYEQYF.

The chain is built from TRBV6-1 and TRBJ1-1; TRBD1 agrees at 9 bases. V trimming: 3 bases; J trimming: 4 bases; junction bases outside the gene matches: 6. Germline-derived CDR1 and CDR2 are MNHNS and SASEGT. There are 15 residues in the CDR3. CDR3 DNA sequence: TGTGCCAGCAGTGATGACAGGGGGTTTGGCACTGAAGCTTTCTTT. This codes for CASSDDRGFGTEAFF.

The genes are TRBV5-4 and TRBJ2-3, with D tentatively TRBD1 (5 bases). CDR1 is SGHNT, CDR2 YYREEE, per germline (reference sequence). There are 12 residues in the CDR3. Trimming shortened V by 4 bases and J by 9 bases, and 12 bases separated the two germline ends. CDR3: CASSPDSGTQYF. For the CDR3, the DNA is TGTGCCAGCAGCCCTGACAGTGGGACGCAGTATTTT.

The sample holds a few counts of this clone. The chain has TRBV2 and TRBJ2-7; 14 bases fit TRBD2. The germline V gene has CDR1 SNHLY and CDR2 FYNNEI. The length of the CDR3 is 17 residues. J gave up 5 bases and V 6 bases, and 12 bases lay outside the gene matches. CDR3 sequence reads: CASSSPGLAGDGDEQYF. The CDR3 DNA follows: TGTGCCAGCAGCTCGCCGGGACTAGCGGGAGATGGCGACGAGCAGTACTTC.